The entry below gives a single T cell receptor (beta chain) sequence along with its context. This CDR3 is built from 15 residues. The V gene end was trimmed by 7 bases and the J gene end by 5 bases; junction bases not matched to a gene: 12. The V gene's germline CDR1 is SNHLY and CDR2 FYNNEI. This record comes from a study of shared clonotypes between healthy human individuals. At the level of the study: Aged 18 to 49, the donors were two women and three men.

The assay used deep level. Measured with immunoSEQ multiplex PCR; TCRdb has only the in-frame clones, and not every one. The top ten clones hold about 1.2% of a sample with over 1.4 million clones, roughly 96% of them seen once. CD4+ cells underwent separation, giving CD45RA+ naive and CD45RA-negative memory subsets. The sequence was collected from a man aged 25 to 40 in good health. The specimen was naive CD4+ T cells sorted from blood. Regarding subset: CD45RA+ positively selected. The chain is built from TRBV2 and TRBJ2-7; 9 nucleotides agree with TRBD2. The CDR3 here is CASIGGPSGANEQYF. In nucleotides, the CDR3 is TGTGCCAGCATAGGAGGCCCTAGCGGGGCAAACGAGCAGTACTTC.